What follows are 26 T cell receptor beta chains derived from one specimen sequenced in a study of post-analysis software for immune sequencing data. These TCRs' antigens remain unknown. Prepared TCR beta cDNA libraries contained unique molecular identifiers. Each CDR3 protein gets one entry after TCRdb re-called the PCR reads with MiXCR. This table has about 540,000 distinct CDR3 sequences, about a third appearing once. The study, taken as a whole, reports: About 5 TRBV segments (TRBV5-6, TRBV5-1 and TRBV20-1 among them) occurred more frequently in patients than in controls.

Specimen: blood. These receptors all stem from a girl aged 2-17 years with multiple sclerosis.

In this sample, this clonotype turned up a few times. The J gene is TRBJ1-6, the V gene TRBV20-1; TRBD1 might be the D (5 bases). The germline CDR1 and CDR2 sequences are DFQATT and SNEGSKA (reference sequence). The germline V and J ends were trimmed by 6 bases and 8 bases, with 23 bases remaining between them. This CDR3 has 16 amino acids. The CDR3 loop is CSARTIPRDGHSPLHF. The CDR3 nucleotides read TGCAGTGCGCGGACAATCCCGCGGGACGGTCATTCACCCCTCCACTTT.

This clonotype was recorded a few times. The chain employs TRBV12-3 or TRBV12-4 and TRBJ2-7; 11 positions agree with TRBD1. This CDR3 comprises 12 residues. V lost 5 bases, J lost 12 bases, and 6 bases stayed unmatched. CDR3 region: CASSADRGLTYF. The CDR3 DNA is TGTGCCAGCAGTGCGGACAGGGGGCTTACGTACTTC.

The J gene is TRBJ2-3, the V gene TRBV11-2; possible D gene TRBD2, 5 bases. Germline lookup yields CDR1 SGHAT and CDR2 FQNNGV. The CDR3 covers 14 residues. Trimming took off 5 bases at V and 6 bases at J, with 15 bases between the two ends. The CDR3 reads CASSLARVGDTQYF. The CDR3 DNA reads as TGTGCCAGCAGCCTAGCTAGAGTAGGGGATACGCAGTATTTT.

In DNA form, the CDR3 reads TGTGCCAGCAGCCCGGGACAGGGGGCTGATTACAATGAGCAGTTCTTC. This translates into CASSPGQGADYNEQFF. The chain has TRBV7-9 and TRBJ2-1; 12 nucleotides align to TRBD1. Per the germline V gene, CDR1 is SEHNR and CDR2 is FQNEAQ (reference sequence). CDR3 length: 16 amino acids. With 5 bases clipped from V and 4 bases from J, the junction kept 6 bases outside the gene matches. Filled out from reference TRBV7-9 and TRBJ2-1, the complete variable domain reads DTGVSQNPRHKITKRGQNVTFRCDPISEHNRLYWYRQTLGQGPEFLTYFQNEAQLEKSRLLSDRFSAERPKGSFSTLEIQRTEQGDSAMYLCASSPGQGADYNEQFFGPGTRLTVL.

In the case of this clonotype: Germline and junction disagree at one end, which may indicate a read error. The chain links TRBV20-1 to TRBJ2-3, with D unclear. There are 12 residues in the CDR3. Germline CDR1 is DFQATT and CDR2 is SNEGSKA (reference sequence). CDR3 region: CSASQVPDTQDF. The CDR3 DNA sequence: TGCAGTGCTAGCCAGGTTCCAGATACGCAGGATTTT.

This clonotype was counted between two and nine times. The V call is TRBV5-1, the J call TRBJ2-7; tentative D call: TRBD1 (6 bases). Trimming removed 0 bases at V and 2 bases at J, with 15 bases between. The CDR3 is 16 residues long. Per the germline V gene, CDR1 is SGHRS and CDR2 is YFSETQ. DNA of the CDR3: TGCGCCAGCAGCTTGGGCCCCGGGACACCAACCTACGAGCAGTACTTC. Translated, it gives CASSLGPGTPTYEQYF.

In the case of this clonotype: One end of the junction is discordant with germline, which a read error may explain. The rearrangement links TRBV4-2 to TRBJ1-5, with D perhaps matching TRBD1 (6 bases). The CDR3 runs to 14 residues. CDR1 LGHNA and CDR2 YNFKEQ come from the germline V gene. The CDR3 DNA follows: TGTGCCAGCAGCCAGGATACAGGGAATCACCCCCAGCATTTT. Translated: CASSQDTGNHPQHF.

The CDR3 here is CATRGHGTGNPEQFF. The CDR3 DNA sequence: TGTGCCACCAGGGGTCACGGGACAGGGAACCCCGAGCAGTTCTTC. The rearrangement links TRBV28 to TRBJ2-1; 9 bases are shared with TRBD1. The V gene end was trimmed by 10 bases and the J gene end by 10 bases; junction bases not matched to a gene: 17. The CDR3 has 15 residues. Germline assignment: CDR1 MDHEN and CDR2 SYDVKM.

This clonotype has more than one count but fewer than ten. The V gene is TRBV20-1, the J gene TRBJ2-5; D may be TRBD2 (6 bases). V lost 6 bases to trimming and J lost 5 bases, with 16 bases between them. In germline, CDR1 is DFQATT, CDR2 SNEGSKA (reference sequence). This CDR3 contains 13 residues. CDR3 sequence (DNA): TGCAGTGCCGGCCATGGCGGGGTGGAGACCCAGTACTTC. As protein: CSAGHGGVETQYF.

The count of this clonotype is one. The chain has TRBV20-1 and TRBJ2-2; D possibly corresponds to TRBD1 (6 bases). V was shortened by 6 bases and J by 3 bases, with 14 bases between the two germline ends. Germline loops: CDR1 DFQATT, CDR2 SNEGSKA (reference sequence). CDR3 size: 14 residues. CDR3 in amino acids: CSAPGTSDTGELFF. In DNA form, the CDR3 reads TGCAGTGCCCCCGGGACATCGGACACCGGGGAGCTGTTTTTT.

This clonotype was observed a few times. This chain joins TRBV2 and TRBJ2-6, with 7 nucleotides matching TRBD2. The germline V gene encodes CDR1 SNHLY and CDR2 FYNNEI. Trimming at V came to 6 bases and at J to 2 bases, leaving 13 bases not matched to a gene. There are 18 residues in the CDR3. The CDR3 region is CASSATAGEYAGANVLTF. CDR3 bases: TGTGCCAGCAGCGCGACTGCGGGGGAGTACGCTGGGGCCAACGTCCTGACTTTC.

The chain joins TRBV10-2 to TRBJ1-1; tentative D call: TRBD1 (6 bases). This CDR3 spans 14 amino acids. Looked up from germline, CDR1 is WSHSY and CDR2 is SAAADI. V was cut by 2 bases and J by 1 base, with 8 bases left in between. The CDR3 here is CASSEGGGNTEAFF. In DNA form, the CDR3 reads TGCGCCAGCAGTGAGGGGGGCGGGAACACTGAAGCTTTCTTT.

This clonotype was found many times. The chain joins TRBV6-5 to TRBJ2-1; TRBD2 matches 7 bases. Germline values: CDR1 MNHEY, CDR2 SVGAGI. The CDR3 totals 14 residues. The trim removed 6 bases at V and 0 bases at J, leaving 2 bases unmatched. CDR3 bases: TGTGCCAGCAGCCCGGGGGGCTCCTACAATGAGCAGTTCTTC. It specifies CASSPGGSYNEQFF.

The V gene is TRBV4-1, the J gene TRBJ2-5; possibly TRBD1 for D (5 bases). The V gene's germline CDR1 is MGHRA and CDR2 YSYEKL. Trimming removed 2 bases at V and 4 bases at J, with 26 bases between. The CDR3 consists of 19 residues. CDR3 amino acids: CASSQPALALGARRETQYF. DNA for the CDR3: TGCGCCAGCAGCCAACCAGCGTTAGCCTTAGGGGCGCGCCGAGAGACCCAGTACTTC.

This clonotype showed up just a few times. This chain uses TRBV6-6 with TRBJ2-3; TRBD2 matches at 15 bases. Germline values: CDR1 MNHNY, CDR2 SVGAGI (reference sequence). The CDR3 has 16 amino acids. With V trimmed by 4 bases and J by 5 bases, 4 bases remained unmatched. CDR3 coding DNA: TGTGCCAGCAGTTCCGGGACTAGCGGGGGGTTAGATACGCAGTATTTT. It specifies CASSSGTSGGLDTQYF.

V is TRBV13 and J is TRBJ1-1; the D is unclear. This CDR3 is built from 14 residues. In germline, CDR1 is PRHDT, CDR2 FYEKMQ (reference sequence). With 2 bases removed from V and 4 bases from J, the gap between germline ends came to 11 bases. Here the CDR3 DNA reads TGTGCCAGCAGCTTATATCGCGTGGGCACTGAAGCTTTCTTT. Its translation: CASSLYRVGTEAFF.

This clonotype turned up a few times. The chain uses TRBV6-1 and TRBJ2-3; D is possibly TRBD1 or TRBD2 (7 bases each). V gave up 4 bases and J gave up 5 bases, with 19 bases separating them. This CDR3 contains 16 residues. Germline assignment: CDR1 MNHNS and CDR2 SASEGT. The CDR3 nucleotides read TGTGCCAGCAGTGGTAGACAGGGAGGGTTAGAAGATACGCAGTATTTT. The encoded protein is CASSGRQGGLEDTQYF.

About this clonotype itself: The germline gene is not matched at one end of the junction; a read error may be the cause. The genes are TRBV5-1 and TRBJ2-7; TRBD1 is a possible D gene (6 bases). The germline V gene has CDR1 SGHRS and CDR2 YFSETQ. The CDR3 contains 15 residues. The CDR3 reads CTSSLVGAITYEQYF. The DNA for the CDR3 is TGCACCAGCAGCTTGGTGGGGGCGATAACCTACGAGCAGTACTTC.

The chain employs TRBV4-1 and TRBJ2-7; 9 bases align to TRBD2. The J call is uncertain, as TRBJ2-4 better fits the DNA end. This CDR3 contains 16 residues. Germline lookup yields CDR1 MGHRA and CDR2 YSYEKL. CDR3 sequence: CASSQVLAGSKNIQYF. In DNA form, the CDR3 reads TGCGCCAGCAGCCAAGTGCTAGCGGGGAGCAAAAACATTCAGTACTTC.

This clonotype has ten or more counts. The chain employs TRBV29-1 and TRBJ2-4, with a possible D match to TRBD2 (7 bases). Germline CDR1 is SQVTM and CDR2 is ANQGSEA. This CDR3 has 12 amino acids. V was trimmed by 2 bases and J by 9 bases, leaving 11 bases between them. CDR3 sequence (DNA): TGCAGCGTTGAAATGGGGGGGGCCATTCAGTACTTC. It specifies CSVEMGGAIQYF.

In this sample, this clonotype turned up a few times. The rearrangement joins TRBV7-9 to TRBJ2-5; D gene ambiguous. The CDR3 totals 15 residues. CDR1 is SEHNR, CDR2 FQNEAQ, per germline (reference sequence). V gave up 1 base and J gave up 0 bases, with 9 bases separating them. CDR3 in amino acids: CASSLVPLYQETQYF. CDR3 nucleotide sequence: TGTGCCAGCAGCTTAGTACCACTGTACCAAGAGACCCAGTACTTC.

This clonotype was seen a handful of times. V usage is TRBV15 and J usage is TRBJ2-1, with D perhaps being TRBD1 or TRBD2 (5 bases each). Trimming left V 4 bases short and J 12 bases short, with 10 bases between. Germline-derived CDR1 and CDR2 are LNHNV and YYDKDF (reference sequence). This CDR3 has 11 amino acids. The CDR3 region has the DNA TGTGCCACCAGCACGGTGGGACGGCAGTTCTTC. The encoded protein is CATSTVGRQFF. Looking up the rest from reference TRBV15 and TRBJ2-1 gives the full variable domain: DAMVIQNPRYQVTQFGKPVTLSCSQTLNHNVMYWYQQKSSQAPKLLFHYYDKDFNNEADTPDNFQSRRPNTSFCFLDIRSPGLGDTAMYLCATSTVGRQFFGPGTRLTVL.

This clonotype occurred a few times. The J gene is TRBJ2-3, the V gene TRBV20-1; 8 nucleotides align to TRBD2. This CDR3 is built from 14 residues. V lost 6 bases, J lost 3 bases, and 8 bases stayed unmatched. The germline CDR1 and CDR2 sequences are DFQATT and SNEGSKA (reference sequence). CDR3 in DNA: TGCAGTGCCCACCGAAGCGGGGGAACAGATACGCAGTATTTT. The encoded protein is CSAHRSGGTDTQYF.

This clonotype was found a few times. CDR3 sequence: CASSPITLIRETQYF. CDR3 nucleotides: TGTGCCAGCAGCCCGATCACCCTGATACGAGAGACCCAGTACTTC. The chain links TRBV28 to TRBJ2-5; D unresolved. The CDR3 is 15 residues long. Trimming left V 6 bases short and J 4 bases short, with 18 bases between. CDR1 is MDHEN, CDR2 SYDVKM, per germline. Full variable domain (rest looked up from reference TRBV28 and TRBJ2-5): DVKVTQSSRYLVKRTGEKVFLECVQDMDHENMFWYRQDPGLGLRLIYFSYDVKMKEKGDIPEGYSVSREKKERFSLILESASTNQTSMYLCASSPITLIRETQYFGPGTRLLVL.

The chain links TRBV6-6 to TRBJ2-4, with 9 bases identical to TRBD2. V shed 6 bases, J shed 13 bases, and the junction held 13 bases outside the gene matches. Germline values: CDR1 MNHNY, CDR2 SVGAGI (reference sequence). This CDR3 is 14 amino acids long. The CDR3 protein is CASSGGAGGQTQYF. DNA of the CDR3: TGTGCCAGCAGCGGCGGGGCGGGAGGGCAAACCCAGTACTTC.

For the CDR3, the DNA is TGTGCCAGTAGTATTGGCAGAAACTATGGCTACACCTTC. It encodes CASSIGRNYGYTF. This chain links TRBV19 with TRBJ1-2; D not resolved. Germline V gene lookup returns CDR1 LNHDA and CDR2 SQIVND (reference sequence). With 3 bases removed from V and 2 bases from J, the gap between germline ends came to 7 bases. This CDR3 is built from 13 residues.